Listed below are T cell receptor beta chains from one sample, sequenced in a study of T cells after yellow fever vaccination. TCRdb processed the 5' RACE reads anew with MiXCR; each CDR3 protein has one entry. The data hold under 600,000 distinct CDR3 sequences, with about a fifth observed a single time. The sequencing here drew on PBMCs, taken less than 25 days after the first yellow fever vaccination. These TCRs come from a young man who received the YFV17D yellow fever vaccine. Each CDR3 is given with its conserved first and last residue. A D gene is named only where the DNA matches it firmly. A clone size is listed for some rows: how often the clone was seen (once, few, many), or a class if it is expanded.

D: NA; size: NA; J: TRBJ2-4; V: TRBV7-9; CDR3: CASSLPRGARNIQYF; DNA: TGTGCCAGCAGCTTACCCCGGGGGGCGAGGAACATTCAGTACTTC
D: TRBD1; size: few; J: TRBJ2-7; V: TRBV3-1; CDR3: CASSQWGQGSYEQYF; DNA: TGTGCCAGCAGCCAGTGGGGACAGGGTTCCTACGAGCAGTACTTC
D: NA; size: few; J: TRBJ1-1; V: TRBV29-1; CDR3: CSVVGQGWTEAFF; DNA: TGCAGCGTTGTAGGCCAGGGATGGACTGAAGCTTTCTTT
D: TRBD1; size: NA; J: TRBJ2-1; V: TRBV7-9; CDR3: CASSPQGVYEQFF; DNA: TGTGCCAGCAGCCCCCAGGGGGTCTATGAGCAGTTCTTC
D: TRBD2; size: NA; J: TRBJ2-1; V: TRBV15; CDR3: CATSRGLAGGHSYNEQFF; DNA: TGTGCCACCAGCAGAGGGCTAGCGGGGGGTCACTCCTACAATGAGCAGTTCTTC
D: NA; size: NA; J: TRBJ2-3; V: TRBV20-1; CDR3: CSAENRERTDTQYF; DNA: TGCAGTGCCGAAAACAGGGAGCGCACAGATACGCAGTATTTT
D: NA; size: once; J: TRBJ1-6; V: TRBV5-6; CDR3: CASSPFPVGGSGFVAPLHF; DNA: TGTGCCAGCAGCCCCTTCCCCGTAGGAGGCTCCGGTTTCGTGGCACCCCTCCACTTT
D: TRBD1; size: many; J: TRBJ1-2; V: TRBV20-1; CDR3: CSALNRGGYGYTF; DNA: TGCAGTGCCCTCAACAGGGGGGGCTATGGCTACACCTTC
D: TRBD1; size: many; J: TRBJ2-1; V: TRBV4-3; CDR3: CASSVQGRGNEQFF; DNA: TGCGCCAGCAGCGTACAGGGGCGCGGGAATGAGCAGTTCTTC
D: TRBD1; size: few; J: TRBJ1-5; V: TRBV20-1; CDR3: CSAREDRLGPQHF; DNA: TGCAGTGCTAGAGAGGACAGGTTGGGGCCCCAGCATTTT
D: TRBD2; size: few; J: TRBJ2-1; V: TRBV5-5; CDR3: CASSPRGDSYNEQFF; DNA: TGTGCCAGCAGCCCCCGGGGGGACTCCTACAATGAGCAGTTCTTC
D: TRBD1; size: NA; J: TRBJ2-4; V: TRBV12-3/TRBV12-4; CDR3: CASSPDDRTGGREAKNIQYF; DNA: TGTGCCAGCAGTCCGGACGACAGGACAGGGGGCCGCGAAGCCAAAAACATTCAGTACTTC
D: TRBD1; size: NA; J: TRBJ1-6; V: TRBV20-1; CDR3: CSARERGTGTGGRPLHF; DNA: TGCAGTGCTAGAGAAAGGGGAACCGGGACAGGGGGACGACCCCTCCACTTT
D: NA; size: few; J: TRBJ1-4; V: TRBV4-1; CDR3: CASSQDKWVDEKLFF; DNA: TGCGCCAGCAGCCAAGATAAGTGGGTGGATGAAAAACTGTTTTTT
D: NA; size: few; J: TRBJ2-3; V: TRBV7-2; CDR3: CASSLVTGVDTQYF; DNA: TGTGCCAGCAGCTTAGTTACGGGAGTAGATACGCAGTATTTT
D: NA; size: NA; J: TRBJ2-2; V: TRBV6-5; CDR3: CASSYWGNTGELFF; DNA: TGTGCCAGCAGTTATTGGGGGAACACCGGGGAGCTGTTTTTT
D: NA; size: many; J: TRBJ2-2; V: TRBV5-1; CDR3: CASSLEGNTGELFF; DNA: TGTGCCAGCAGCTTGGAGGGGAACACCGGGGAGCTGTTTTTT
D: TRBD1; size: NA; J: TRBJ2-2; V: TRBV5-1; CDR3: CASSTDREHGELFF; DNA: TGCGCCAGCAGCACCGACAGGGAGCACGGGGAGCTGTTTTTT
D: NA; size: NA; J: TRBJ1-5; V: TRBV11-2; CDR3: CASSLEADSNQPQHF; DNA: TGTGCCAGCAGCTTAGAGGCAGATAGCAATCAGCCCCAGCATTTT
D: NA; size: NA; J: TRBJ1-5; V: TRBV7-9; CDR3: CASSSLDGGWPQHF; DNA: TGTGCCAGCAGCTCCCTGGACGGCGGGTGGCCCCAGCATTTT
D: NA; size: NA; J: TRBJ2-2; V: TRBV11-3; CDR3: CASSSSGTGELFF; DNA: TGTGCCAGCAGCTCCTCCGGAACCGGGGAGCTGTTTTTT
D: TRBD2; size: few; J: TRBJ2-3; V: TRBV7-9; CDR3: CASSVPGLAGYF; DNA: TGTGCCAGCAGCGTCCCCGGACTAGCGGGGTATTTT
D: NA; size: few; J: TRBJ2-5; V: TRBV5-5; CDR3: CASSFSPDAETQYF; DNA: TGTGCCAGCAGCTTTTCACCCGACGCGGAGACCCAGTACTTC
D: NA; size: many; J: TRBJ1-5; V: TRBV3-1; CDR3: CASSLGQSTSNQPQHF; DNA: TGTGCCAGCAGCCTCGGACAGAGCACCAGCAATCAGCCCCAGCATTTT